Shown below are 11 T cell receptor beta chains from a single sample sequenced in a study of OX40 agonist ivuxolimab in advanced cancers. Some clones are missing from TCRdb's copy, which holds only in-frame ones; the method was immunoSEQ multiplex PCR. The sample has about 67,000 clones, about nine tenths seen once; the top ten hold less than 2.5%. The sequenced sample was CD4+ or CD8+ T cells sorted from blood, obtained in a trial of the OX40 agonist ivuxolimab. These receptors were taken from an adult with an advanced solid tumor such as melanoma, head and neck, liver or kidney cancer.

This chain's CDR3 is CASSPMRINTEAFF. Written as DNA, the CDR3 is TGTGCCAGCTCACCTATGAGGATAAACACTGAAGCTTTCTTT. V usage is TRBV18 and J usage is TRBJ1-1; D remains ambiguous. Trimming shortened V by 3 bases and J by 2 bases, and 10 bases separated the two germline ends. Germline lookup yields CDR1 KGHSH and CDR2 LQKENI. CDR3 size: 14 residues.

The genes are TRBV7-8 and TRBJ2-1; 13 nucleotides agree with TRBD2. Unmatched junction bases numbered 3, after V lost 6 bases and J lost 4 bases. The CDR3 covers 15 residues. From germline, CDR1 is SGHVS and CDR2 FQNEAQ. The CDR3: CASSLLAGGYNEQFF. DNA for the CDR3: TGTGCCAGCAGTTTACTAGCGGGGGGGTACAATGAGCAGTTCTTC.

V and J are TRBV7-6 and TRBJ2-1; 11 bases agree with TRBD2. The CDR3 is 15 residues long. From germline, CDR1 is SGHVS and CDR2 FNYEAQ. Trimming at V came to 2 bases and at J to 7 bases, leaving 4 bases not matched to a gene. CDR3 amino acids: CASSLPWTSGNEQFF. CDR3 bases: TGTGCCAGCAGCTTACCGTGGACTAGCGGGAATGAGCAGTTCTTC.

The table lists this clone with a count of one. The J gene is TRBJ2-3, the V gene TRBV2; D ambiguous. The CDR3 covers 14 residues. In germline, CDR1 is SNHLY, CDR2 FYNNEI. The V gene lost 7 bases and the J gene lost 0 bases, with 11 bases spanning the gap. The CDR3 reads CASNQISSTDTQYF. The DNA of the CDR3 is TGTGCCAGCAATCAAATATCTAGCACAGATACGCAGTATTTT.

J is TRBJ2-4 and V is TRBV11-3; no definite D call. The CDR3 has 13 residues. CDR1 is SGHNT and CDR2 is YENEEA in the germline V gene. The V and J ends lost 0 bases and 7 bases respectively, with 7 bases between them. The CDR3 spells CASSLERNNIQYF. In DNA form, the CDR3 reads TGTGCCAGCAGCTTAGAAAGGAACAACATTCAGTACTTC.

Details on this clone: Other DNA variants within this sample encode the same CDR3. V gene TRBV5-6 combines with J gene TRBJ1-2, with D possibly matching TRBD1 (6 bases). CDR3 length: 14 residues. Per germline, CDR1 SGHDT and CDR2 YYEEEE. V lost 3 bases and J lost 5, with 14 bases in between. The CDR3 here is CASSSTGRGYGYTF. The CDR3 DNA reads as TGTGCCAGCAGCTCAACAGGGAGGGGGTATGGCTACACCTTC.

V and J are TRBV18 and TRBJ2-1, with 13 bases fitting TRBD2. CDR3 length: 16 amino acids. The trim removed 2 bases at V and 9 bases at J, leaving 7 bases unmatched. CDR1 KGHSH and CDR2 LQKENI come from the germline V gene. CDR3 residues: CASSPTRTSGGGEQFF. For the CDR3, the DNA is TGTGCCAGCTCACCAACCCGGACTAGCGGGGGTGGTGAGCAGTTCTTC.

The rearrangement links TRBV18 to TRBJ2-2; D is perhaps TRBD1 (5 bases). This CDR3 is 13 amino acids long. Germline values: CDR1 KGHSH, CDR2 LQKENI. The V end lost 2 bases, the J end lost 6 bases, and 7 bases lay between the germline ends. The CDR3 bases are TGTGCCAGCTCACCAGGGGCGGCCGGGGAGCTGTTTTTT. Translation gives CASSPGAAGELFF. The whole variable domain, filled in from reference TRBV18 and TRBJ2-2, reads NAGVMQNPRHLVRRRGQEARLRCSPMKGHSHVYWYRQLPEEGLKFMVYLQKENIIDESGMPKERFSAEFPKEGPSILRIQQVVRGDSAAYFCASSPGAAGELFFGEGSRLTVL.

The CDR3 here is CASILTGLDQPQHF. The CDR3 region has the DNA TGTGCCAGCATCCTGACAGGTCTTGATCAGCCCCAGCATTTT. The rearrangement joins TRBV28 to TRBJ1-5; D may be TRBD1 (6 bases). The germline V gene has CDR1 MDHEN and CDR2 SYDVKM. Trimming stripped 7 bases from V and 5 bases from J, with 15 bases between. This CDR3 comprises 14 residues.

The J gene is TRBJ1-2, the V gene TRBV19; D gene unclear. The CDR3 runs 13 residues. CDR1 and CDR2 from the germline V gene are LNHDA and SQIVND (reference sequence). The ends were cut back, 5 bases at V and 8 bases at J, with 15 bases in the middle. CDR3 coding DNA: TGTGCCAGTAGTCTCCTGACCGGGGTGGGCTACACCTTC. This gives the protein CASSLLTGVGYTF.

This chain links TRBV11-2 with TRBJ2-5; 7 bases fit TRBD1. Germline V lookup: CDR1 SGHAT, CDR2 FQNNGV. The CDR3 runs to 15 residues. V gave up 3 bases and J gave up 1 base; unmatched junction bases: 5. CDR3 amino acids: CASSLTGPPQETQYF. As DNA, the CDR3 is TGTGCCAGCAGCTTGACAGGGCCCCCCCAAGAGACCCAGTACTTC. The complete variable domain, with remaining parts taken from reference TRBV11-2 and TRBJ2-5, reads EAGVAQSPRYKIIEKRQSVAFWCNPISGHATLYWYQQILGQGPKLLIQFQNNGVVDDSQLPKDRFSAERLKGVDSTLKIQPAKLEDSAVYLCASSLTGPPQETQYFGPGTRLLVL.